A single sample gave rise to the 25 T cell receptor beta chains below, sequenced in a study of response to subunit inactivated influenza vaccine. One entry per CDR3 protein results from TCRdb running MiXCR on the RT-PCR reads. The data hold hundreds of thousands of distinct CDR3 sequences, with around 15% observed a single time. This specimen consisted of PBMCs from blood, obtained less than 15 days before vaccination. All receptors come from a man aged 50-60 years who received an inactivated influenza vaccine.

This chain uses TRBV6-1 with TRBJ2-7; 7 bases map to TRBD1. The CDR3 extends over 13 amino acids. Looked up from germline, CDR1 is MNHNS and CDR2 is SASEGT. V shed 5 bases and J 6 bases; nucleotides not matched to a gene: 7. The CDR3 bases are TGTGCCAGCAGTACGACAGGGAAGGTCGAGCAGTACTTC. As protein: CASSTTGKVEQYF.

This clonotype was seen a handful of times. V and J are TRBV15 and TRBJ2-7, with 7 bases identical to TRBD1. Trimming at V came to 6 bases and at J to 5 bases, leaving 10 bases not matched to a gene. This CDR3 region has 14 residues. Germline V CDR1 and CDR2: LNHNV, YYDKDF (reference sequence). The CDR3 sequence: CATSSDRVFDEQYF. The CDR3 region has the DNA TGTGCCACCAGTTCCGACAGGGTGTTCGACGAGCAGTACTTC.

This clonotype occurred a few times. This chain connects TRBV27 to TRBJ2-5; the D is unclear. The CDR3 runs 13 residues. Trimming cost V 3 bases and J 4 bases, with 9 bases left between them. Germline assignment: CDR1 MNHEY and CDR2 SMNVEV (reference sequence). This CDR3 reads CASSFGRRETQYF. The CDR3 DNA is TGTGCCAGCAGTTTCGGACGGAGAGAGACCCAGTACTTC.

The table lists this clonotype with a few counts. This chain uses TRBV5-1 with TRBJ2-7; D perhaps matches TRBD1 (5 bases). Germline V gene sequence: CDR1 SGHRS, CDR2 YFSETQ. Trimming took 1 base from V and 0 from J, leaving 17 bases between them. This CDR3 comprises 17 residues. CDR3 DNA sequence: TGCGCCAGCAGCTTGATGGCCTCCAGGGCGATCTCCTACGAGCAGTACTTC. This sequence encodes CASSLMASRAISYEQYF.

V is TRBV2 and J is TRBJ2-7; TRBD1 matches at 7 bases. V shed 3 bases, J shed 2 bases, and the junction held 13 bases outside the gene matches. The CDR3 covers 17 residues. The germline gives CDR1 SNHLY, CDR2 FYNNEI. The CDR3 DNA sequence: TGTGCCAGCAGTGACCTGGTCTCAGGACAGGACCCCTACGAGCAGTACTTC. As protein: CASSDLVSGQDPYEQYF.

This clonotype occurred a few times. The genes are TRBV11-2 and TRBJ1-6; D remains unclear. The CDR3 spans 14 residues. Trimming took 4 bases from V and 10 from J, leaving 14 bases between them. CDR1 SGHAT and CDR2 FQNNGV come from the germline V gene. The CDR3 region has the DNA TGTGCCAGCAGCTACAGCCAAATGGGGTCACCCCTCCACTTT. Amino acid sequence: CASSYSQMGSPLHF.

This chain connects TRBV29-1 to TRBJ2-1; 8 bases map to TRBD1. The J segment lost 7 bases and the V segment lost 6 bases, leaving 8 bases of the junction unmatched. The CDR3 is 13 amino acids. CDR1 and CDR2 from the germline V gene are SQVTM and ANQGSEA. CDR3 nucleotide sequence: TGCAGCGTCGAGGGGACAGGAATAAATGAGCAGTTCTTC. This gives the protein CSVEGTGINEQFF.

This chain connects TRBV28 to TRBJ1-2; tentative D call: TRBD1 (5 bases). The CDR3 totals 15 residues. Trimming shortened V by 7 bases and J by 5 bases, and 20 bases separated the two germline ends. Germline CDR1 reads MDHEN; CDR2 reads SYDVKM. CDR3 region: CASTSLAGASYGYTF. For the CDR3, the DNA is TGTGCCAGCACCTCATTGGCCGGGGCCTCTTATGGCTACACCTTC.

The chain combines TRBV15 with TRBJ1-2, with no clear D. Trimming cost V 0 bases and J 0 bases, with 5 bases left between them. Germline V gene data show CDR1 as LNHNV and CDR2 as YYDKDF (reference sequence). The CDR3 covers 14 residues. CDR3 loop: CATSRDGANYGYTF. The CDR3 nucleotides read TGTGCCACCAGCAGAGATGGAGCTAACTATGGCTACACCTTC.

This chain links TRBV2 with TRBJ2-2, with 12 bases aligning to TRBD1. The length of the CDR3 is 17 residues. V gave up 6 bases and J gave up 6 bases; unmatched junction bases: 11. Germline V lookup: CDR1 SNHLY, CDR2 FYNNEI. CDR3 nucleotide sequence: TGTGCCAGCAGCCCCGGGACAGGGGGCGCGTCGCCCGGGGAGCTGTTTTTT. This translates into CASSPGTGGASPGELFF.

Only a few counts were recorded for this clonotype. This chain uses TRBV6-1 with TRBJ1-3; D uncertain. Germline-derived CDR1 and CDR2 are MNHNS and SASEGT. The V end was cut by 5 bases, the J end by 8 bases, with 13 bases between. This CDR3 spans 13 amino acids. The CDR3 DNA sequence: TGTGCCAGCAGTCCCCCTGACGGGGACACCATATATTTT. As protein: CASSPPDGDTIYF.

This clonotype has a count of ten or more. V is TRBV4-3 and J is TRBJ1-2; no reliable D call. The CDR3 length is 14 residues. V was cut by 0 bases and J by 4 bases, with 9 bases left in between. Per the germline V gene, CDR1 is LGHNA and CDR2 is YSLEER. The CDR3 DNA reads as TGCGCCAGCAGCCAAGATGCCGGACGCTATGGCTACACCTTC. As protein: CASSQDAGRYGYTF.

This clonotype was picked up a small number of times. The chain couples TRBV20-1 to TRBJ1-1; D is uncertain. Germline V gene sequence: CDR1 DFQATT, CDR2 SNEGSKA (reference sequence). The CDR3 runs to 14 residues. V was pared by 3 bases and J by 1 base, with 12 bases between. CDR3 DNA: TGCAGTGCTAGGGAGTCTCCGGGGAACACTGAAGCTTTCTTT. Translation: CSARESPGNTEAFF.

This clonotype was seen ten or more times. The gene calls are TRBV27 and TRBJ2-5; D uncertain. V dropped 5 bases and J dropped 5 bases, with 15 bases sitting between them. Germline loops: CDR1 MNHEY, CDR2 SMNVEV (reference sequence). The CDR3 totals 14 residues. In DNA, the CDR3 is TGTGCCAGCAGTGTAACGAGAAGGCTGGAGACCCAGTACTTC. It is translated as CASSVTRRLETQYF.

The table lists this clonotype with a count of one. The J gene is TRBJ2-1, the V gene TRBV5-5; possible D gene TRBD2, 6 bases. This CDR3 is 16 amino acids long. Trimming left V 4 bases short and J 0 bases short, with 14 bases between. Germline-derived CDR1 and CDR2 are SGHKS and YYEKEE (reference sequence). Here the CDR3 DNA reads TGTGCCAGCAGCCGATTTAGCGGAAGCTCCTACAATGAGCAGTTCTTC. Translated, it gives CASSRFSGSSYNEQFF. The whole variable domain, remainder taken from reference TRBV5-5 and TRBJ2-1, is DAGVTQSPTHLIKTRGQQVTLRCSPISGHKSVSWYQQVLGQGPQFIFQYYEKEERGRGNFPDRFSARQFPNYSSELNVNALLLGDSALYLCASSRFSGSSYNEQFFGPGTRLTVL.

This clonotype was found a few times. The chain has TRBV6-6 and TRBJ1-1, with D uncertain. V lost 5 bases, J lost 8 bases, and 9 bases lay in between. Germline V CDR1 and CDR2: MNHNY, SVGAGI (reference sequence). The CDR3 consists of 11 residues. CDR3 loop: CASSVGREAFF. CDR3 in DNA: TGTGCCAGCAGTGTCGGCAGAGAAGCTTTCTTT.

The chain has TRBV20-1 and TRBJ2-4; 8 positions agree with TRBD1. Per germline, CDR1 DFQATT and CDR2 SNEGSKA (reference sequence). V dropped 5 bases and J dropped 7; count of bases not matched to a gene: 7. The CDR3 contains 13 residues. DNA for the CDR3: TGCAGTGCTTCGGACAGGGATAAGAACATTCAGTACTTC. It codes for CSASDRDKNIQYF.

The V and J genes are TRBV6-5 and TRBJ2-1, with TRBD2 matching 9 bases. The V segment lost 4 bases and the J segment 3 bases; nucleotides outside the gene matches: 7. The CDR3 loop spans 16 amino acids. Germline CDR1 and CDR2: MNHEY and SVGAGI. CDR3 sequence (DNA): TGTGCCAGCAGTTCTAACGGCGGGGGGGGCTACAATGAGCAGTTCTTC. Translating it yields CASSSNGGGGYNEQFF.

This clonotype was observed a handful of times. The rearrangement links TRBV4-2 to TRBJ2-1, with 9 positions matching TRBD2. This CDR3 contains 16 residues. Germline CDR1 LGHNA, CDR2 YNFKEQ. Germline trimming cut 4 bases from V and 5 bases from J; bases unmatched to any gene: 9. The DNA of the CDR3 is TGTGCCAGCAGCCGCATGGGGGGACTAGCTGACAATGAGCAGTTCTTC. Translation: CASSRMGGLADNEQFF.

The chain employs TRBV20-1 and TRBJ2-7; 8 bases are shared with TRBD2. Per germline, CDR1 DFQATT and CDR2 SNEGSKA (reference sequence). This CDR3 spans 13 amino acids. V shed 3 bases, J shed 4 bases, and the junction held 5 bases outside the gene matches. The CDR3 spells CSARVAGMYEQYF. The CDR3 DNA reads as TGCAGTGCTAGGGTAGCGGGAATGTACGAGCAGTACTTC.

This clonotype was counted only a few times. In DNA form, the CDR3 reads TGTGCCAGCAGCCAAGGGGACGCCGGGGAGCTGTTTTTT. It translates to CASSQGDAGELFF. This chain joins TRBV3-1 and TRBJ2-2; the D call may be TRBD1 or TRBD2 (5 bases each). Germline-derived CDR1 and CDR2 are LGHDT and YNNKEL (reference sequence). The CDR3 length is 13 residues. V was shortened by 1 base and J by 6 bases, with 6 bases between the two germline ends.

The chain has TRBV24-1 and TRBJ2-7; D tentatively fits TRBD1 or TRBD2 (5 bases each). Germline assignment: CDR1 KGHDR and CDR2 SFDVKD. This CDR3 comprises 13 residues. Trimming stripped 3 bases from V and 6 bases from J, with 11 bases between. The CDR3 protein is CATSDGGMGEQYF. The DNA of the CDR3 is TGTGCCACCAGTGATGGGGGAATGGGCGAGCAGTACTTC.

The chain couples TRBV4-3 to TRBJ2-4; 7 positions agree with TRBD1. V dropped 0 bases and J dropped 3; count of bases not matched to a gene: 17. The CDR3 is 20 residues long. In germline, CDR1 is LGHNA, CDR2 YSLEER. This CDR3 reads CASSQEPQGVQGQGKNIQYF. CDR3 nucleotide sequence: TGCGCCAGCAGCCAAGAACCCCAGGGGGTCCAAGGGCAGGGCAAAAACATTCAGTACTTC.

This clonotype was seen more than once but under ten times. V and J are TRBV20-1 and TRBJ2-7; 7 bases map to TRBD1. The germline CDR1 and CDR2 sequences are DFQATT and SNEGSKA (reference sequence). Trimming at V came to 2 bases and at J to 4 bases, leaving 5 bases not matched to a gene. This CDR3 has 13 amino acids. In DNA form, the CDR3 reads TGCAGTGCTAGAACAGGGGCGGCATACGAGCAGTACTTC. Protein product: CSARTGAAYEQYF.

This clonotype turned up a few times. J is TRBJ1-1 and V is TRBV9; D is undetermined. Trimming removed 2 bases from V and 3 bases from J, with 8 bases in between. The CDR3 has 13 residues. CDR1 SGDLS and CDR2 YYNGEE come from the germline V gene. The CDR3: CASSVNKDTEAFF. In DNA form, the CDR3 reads TGTGCCAGCAGCGTTAATAAGGACACTGAAGCTTTCTTT.